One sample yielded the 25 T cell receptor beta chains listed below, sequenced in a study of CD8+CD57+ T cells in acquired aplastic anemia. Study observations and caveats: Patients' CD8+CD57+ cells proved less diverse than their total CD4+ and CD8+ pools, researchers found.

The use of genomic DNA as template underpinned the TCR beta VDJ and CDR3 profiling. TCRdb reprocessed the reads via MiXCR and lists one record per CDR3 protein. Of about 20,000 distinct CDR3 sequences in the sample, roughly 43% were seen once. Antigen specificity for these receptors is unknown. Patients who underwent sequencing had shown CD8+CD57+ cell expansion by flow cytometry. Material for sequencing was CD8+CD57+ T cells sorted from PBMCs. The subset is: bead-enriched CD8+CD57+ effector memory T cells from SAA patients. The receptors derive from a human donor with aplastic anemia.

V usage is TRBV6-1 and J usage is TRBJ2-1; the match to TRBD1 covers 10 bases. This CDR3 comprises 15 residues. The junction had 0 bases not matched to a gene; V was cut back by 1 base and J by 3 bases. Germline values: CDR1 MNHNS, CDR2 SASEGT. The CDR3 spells CASSEGTGGYNEQFF. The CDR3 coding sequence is TGTGCCAGCAGTGAAGGGACAGGGGGCTACAATGAGCAGTTCTTC.

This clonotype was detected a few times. The CDR3 DNA reads as TGCAGTGCTAATGTGCAGGGAGGCACTGAAGCTTTCTTT. Its translation is CSANVQGGTEAFF. The chain has TRBV20-1 and TRBJ1-1; D is perhaps TRBD1 (5 bases). V shed 4 bases and J shed 4 bases, with 13 bases lying between them. Germline V gene data show CDR1 as DFQATT and CDR2 as SNEGSKA (reference sequence). CDR3 length equals 13 residues.

This chain's CDR3 is CASSLTGLGGTDEQFF. The CDR3 DNA reads as TGTGCCAGCAGCTTAACGGGGTTGGGAGGGACAGATGAGCAGTTCTTC. The chain links TRBV7-3 to TRBJ2-1, with D perhaps given as TRBD1 or TRBD2 (7 bases each). The CDR3 sequence is 16 residues long. Per the germline V gene, CDR1 is SGHTA and CDR2 is FQGTGA. V was cut by 0 bases and J by 8 bases, with 17 bases left in between.

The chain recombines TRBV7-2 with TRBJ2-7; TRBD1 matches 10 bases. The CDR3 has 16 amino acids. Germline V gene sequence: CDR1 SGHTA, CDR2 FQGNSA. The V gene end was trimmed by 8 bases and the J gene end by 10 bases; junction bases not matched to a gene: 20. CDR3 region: CASSYPGQGSPGAQYF. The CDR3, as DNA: TGTGCCAGCTCATATCCGGGACAGGGGTCCCCTGGGGCCCAGTACTTC.

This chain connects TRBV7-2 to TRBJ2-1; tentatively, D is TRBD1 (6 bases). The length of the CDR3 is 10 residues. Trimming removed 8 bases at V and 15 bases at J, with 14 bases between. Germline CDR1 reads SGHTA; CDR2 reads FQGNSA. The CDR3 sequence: CASGNRAWFF. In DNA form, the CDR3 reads TGTGCCAGCGGCAACAGGGCCTGGTTCTTC.

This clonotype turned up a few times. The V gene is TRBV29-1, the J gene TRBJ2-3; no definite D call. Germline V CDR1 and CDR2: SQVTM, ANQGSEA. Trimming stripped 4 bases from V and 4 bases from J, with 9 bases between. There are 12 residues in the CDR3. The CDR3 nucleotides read TGCAGCGTTGTACAGATTTCAGATACGCAGTATTTT. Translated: CSVVQISDTQYF.

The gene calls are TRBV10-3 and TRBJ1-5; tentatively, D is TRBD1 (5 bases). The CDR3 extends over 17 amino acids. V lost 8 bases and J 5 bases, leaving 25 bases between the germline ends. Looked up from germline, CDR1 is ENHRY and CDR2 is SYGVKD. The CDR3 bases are TGTGCCATCGGGAATGGGGCAGGGAAGCCCCTCTATCAGCCCCAGCATTTT. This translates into CAIGNGAGKPLYQPQHF.

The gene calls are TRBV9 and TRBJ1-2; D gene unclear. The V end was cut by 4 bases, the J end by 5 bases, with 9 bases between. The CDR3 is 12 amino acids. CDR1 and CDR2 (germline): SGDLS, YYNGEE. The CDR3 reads CASSSVQYGYTF. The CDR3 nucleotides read TGTGCCAGCAGCTCTGTACAGTATGGCTACACCTTC.

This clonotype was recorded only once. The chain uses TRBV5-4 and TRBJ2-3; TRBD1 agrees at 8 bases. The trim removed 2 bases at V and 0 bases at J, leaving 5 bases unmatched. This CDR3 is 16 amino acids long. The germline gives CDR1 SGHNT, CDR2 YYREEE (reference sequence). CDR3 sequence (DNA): TGTGCCAGCAGCTTTGGGACAGGCTTTAGCACAGATACGCAGTATTTT. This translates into CASSFGTGFSTDTQYF.

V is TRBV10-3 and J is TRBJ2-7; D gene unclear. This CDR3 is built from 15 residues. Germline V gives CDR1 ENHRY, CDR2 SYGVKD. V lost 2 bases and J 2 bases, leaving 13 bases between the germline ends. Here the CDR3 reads CAISENGRNAYEQYF. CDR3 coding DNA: TGTGCCATCAGTGAGAATGGCCGGAACGCCTACGAGCAGTACTTC.

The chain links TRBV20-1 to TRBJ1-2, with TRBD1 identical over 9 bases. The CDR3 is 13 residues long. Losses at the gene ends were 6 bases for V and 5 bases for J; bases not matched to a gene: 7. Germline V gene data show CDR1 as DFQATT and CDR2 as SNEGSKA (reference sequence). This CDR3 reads CSATEGTGYGYTF. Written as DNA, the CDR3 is TGCAGTGCCACGGAAGGGACAGGGTATGGCTACACCTTC.

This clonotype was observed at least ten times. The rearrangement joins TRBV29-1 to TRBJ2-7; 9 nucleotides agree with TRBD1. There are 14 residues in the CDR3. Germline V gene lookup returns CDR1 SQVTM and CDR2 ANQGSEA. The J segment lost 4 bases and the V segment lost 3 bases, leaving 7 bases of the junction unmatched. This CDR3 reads CSVDMGQGRYEQYF. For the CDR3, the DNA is TGCAGCGTTGATATGGGACAGGGAAGGTACGAGCAGTACTTC.

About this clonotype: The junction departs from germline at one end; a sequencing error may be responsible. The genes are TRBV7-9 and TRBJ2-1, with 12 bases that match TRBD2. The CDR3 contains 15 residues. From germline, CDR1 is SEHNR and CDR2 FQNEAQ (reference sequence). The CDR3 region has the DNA TGTGCCAGCAGCCTAGCGGGAGGGGGGAACAATGAGCAGTTCTTC. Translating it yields CASSLAGGGNNEQFF. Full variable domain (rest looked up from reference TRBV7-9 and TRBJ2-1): DTGVSQNPRHKITKRGQNVTFRCDPISEHNRLYWYRQTLGQGPEFLTYFQNEAQLEKSRLLSDRFSAERPKGSFSTLEIQRTEQGDSAMYLCASSLAGGGNNEQFFGPGTRLTVL.

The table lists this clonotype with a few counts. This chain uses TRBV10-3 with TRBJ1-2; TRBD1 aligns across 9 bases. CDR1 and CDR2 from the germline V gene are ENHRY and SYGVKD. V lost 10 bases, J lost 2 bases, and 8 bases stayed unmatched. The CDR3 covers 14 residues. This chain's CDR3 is CASRRTGENYGYTF. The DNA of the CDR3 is TGTGCCAGCCGACGGACAGGGGAGAACTATGGCTACACCTTC.

The CDR3 DNA reads as TGTGCCAGCAGCGCTCATTACGAGCAGTACTTC. Its protein is CASSAHYEQYF. V is TRBV7-2 and J is TRBJ2-7; D gene uncertain. Trimming cost V 5 bases and J 4 bases, with 6 bases left between them. This CDR3 has 11 residues. Germline V gives CDR1 SGHTA, CDR2 FQGNSA. Drawing the rest from reference TRBV7-2 and TRBJ2-7, the complete variable domain is GAGVSQSPSNKVTEKGKDVELRCDPISGHTALYWYRQSLGQGLEFLIYFQGNSAPDKSGLPSDRFSAERTGGSVSTLTIQRTQQEDSAVYLCASSAHYEQYFGPGTRLTVT.

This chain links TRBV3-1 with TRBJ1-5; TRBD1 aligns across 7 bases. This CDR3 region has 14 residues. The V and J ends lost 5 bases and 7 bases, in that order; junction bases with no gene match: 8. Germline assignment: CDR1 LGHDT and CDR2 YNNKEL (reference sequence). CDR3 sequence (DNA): TGTGCCAGCAGCGAACGACAGGGTGGACAGCCCCAGCATTTT. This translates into CASSERQGGQPQHF.

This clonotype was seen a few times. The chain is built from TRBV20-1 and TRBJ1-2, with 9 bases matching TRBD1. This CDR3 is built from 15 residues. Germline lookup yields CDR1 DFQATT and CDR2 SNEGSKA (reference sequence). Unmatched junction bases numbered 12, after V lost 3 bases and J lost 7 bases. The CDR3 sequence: CSASNSTGGSGGYTF. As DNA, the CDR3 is TGCAGTGCTAGCAATTCGACAGGGGGGAGCGGTGGCTACACCTTC.

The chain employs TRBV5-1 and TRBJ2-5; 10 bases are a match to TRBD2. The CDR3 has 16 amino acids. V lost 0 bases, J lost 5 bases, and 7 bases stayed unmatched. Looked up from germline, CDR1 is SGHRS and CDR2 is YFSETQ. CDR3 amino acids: CASSLEASGSFETQYF. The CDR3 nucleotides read TGCGCCAGCAGCTTGGAGGCTAGCGGGAGCTTTGAGACCCAGTACTTC.

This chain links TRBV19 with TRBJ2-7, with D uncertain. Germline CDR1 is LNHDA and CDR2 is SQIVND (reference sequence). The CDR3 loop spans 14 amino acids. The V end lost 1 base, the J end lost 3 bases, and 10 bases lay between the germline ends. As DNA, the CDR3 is TGTGCCAGTAGTATAGGGGCAGATAGCTACGAGCAGTACTTC. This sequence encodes CASSIGADSYEQYF. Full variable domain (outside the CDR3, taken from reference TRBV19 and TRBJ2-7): DGGITQSPKYLFRKEGQNVTLSCEQNLNHDAMYWYRQDPGQGLRLIYYSQIVNDFQKGDIAEGYSVSREKKESFPLTVTSAQKNPTAFYLCASSIGADSYEQYFGPGTRLTVT.

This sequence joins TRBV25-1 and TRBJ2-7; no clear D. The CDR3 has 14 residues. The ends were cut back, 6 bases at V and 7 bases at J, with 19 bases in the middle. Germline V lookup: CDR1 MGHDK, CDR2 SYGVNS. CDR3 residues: CASSPPGRSGEQYF. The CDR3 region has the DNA TGTGCCAGCAGCCCACCCGGCAGGTCCGGTGAGCAGTACTTC.

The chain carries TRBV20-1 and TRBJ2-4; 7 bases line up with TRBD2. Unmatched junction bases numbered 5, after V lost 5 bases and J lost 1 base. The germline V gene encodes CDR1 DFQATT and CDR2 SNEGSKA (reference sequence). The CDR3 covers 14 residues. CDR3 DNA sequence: TGCAGTGCTGGGGGAGGGGACGCCAAAAACATTCAGTACTTC. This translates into CSAGGGDAKNIQYF.

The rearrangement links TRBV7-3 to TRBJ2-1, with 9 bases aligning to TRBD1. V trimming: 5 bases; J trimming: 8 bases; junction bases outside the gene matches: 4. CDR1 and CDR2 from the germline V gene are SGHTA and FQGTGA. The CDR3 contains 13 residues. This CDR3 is CASSLDRGYEQFF. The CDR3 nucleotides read TGTGCCAGCAGCCTGGACAGGGGCTATGAGCAGTTCTTC.

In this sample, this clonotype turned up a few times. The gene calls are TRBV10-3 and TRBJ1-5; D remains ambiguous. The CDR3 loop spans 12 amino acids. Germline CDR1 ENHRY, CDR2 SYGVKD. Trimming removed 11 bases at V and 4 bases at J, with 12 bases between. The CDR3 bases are TGTGCCTCCTCTGGGGAGAATCAGCCCCAGCATTTT. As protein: CASSGENQPQHF.

CDR3: CASSRRQGKQFF. The CDR3 DNA reads TGTGCCAGCAGCCGGAGACAGGGAAAGCAGTTCTTC. The V call is TRBV7-9, the J call TRBJ2-1; TRBD1 aligns across 7 bases. Germline-derived CDR1 and CDR2 are SEHNR and FQNEAQ (reference sequence). V was pared by 5 bases and J by 11 bases, with 6 bases of the junction left unmatched. CDR3 size: 12 residues.

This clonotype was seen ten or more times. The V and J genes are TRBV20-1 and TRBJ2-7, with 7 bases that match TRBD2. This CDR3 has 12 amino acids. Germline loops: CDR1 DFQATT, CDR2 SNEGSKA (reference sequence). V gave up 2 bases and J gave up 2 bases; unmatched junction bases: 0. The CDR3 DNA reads TGCAGTGCTAGACTAGCGGCCTACGAGCAGTACTTC. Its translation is CSARLAAYEQYF.